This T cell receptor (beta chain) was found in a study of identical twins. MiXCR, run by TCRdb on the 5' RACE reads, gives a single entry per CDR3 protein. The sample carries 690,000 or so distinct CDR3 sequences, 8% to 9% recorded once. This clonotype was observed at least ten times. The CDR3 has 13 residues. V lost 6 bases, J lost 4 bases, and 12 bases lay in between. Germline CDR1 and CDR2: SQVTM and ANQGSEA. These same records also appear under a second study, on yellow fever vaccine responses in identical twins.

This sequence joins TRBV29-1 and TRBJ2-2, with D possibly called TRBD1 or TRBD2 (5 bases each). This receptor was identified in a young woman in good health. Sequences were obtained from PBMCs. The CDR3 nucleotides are TGCAGCGTCAAGGTTGGGGGCACCGGGGAGCTGTTTTTT. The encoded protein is CSVKVGGTGELFF.